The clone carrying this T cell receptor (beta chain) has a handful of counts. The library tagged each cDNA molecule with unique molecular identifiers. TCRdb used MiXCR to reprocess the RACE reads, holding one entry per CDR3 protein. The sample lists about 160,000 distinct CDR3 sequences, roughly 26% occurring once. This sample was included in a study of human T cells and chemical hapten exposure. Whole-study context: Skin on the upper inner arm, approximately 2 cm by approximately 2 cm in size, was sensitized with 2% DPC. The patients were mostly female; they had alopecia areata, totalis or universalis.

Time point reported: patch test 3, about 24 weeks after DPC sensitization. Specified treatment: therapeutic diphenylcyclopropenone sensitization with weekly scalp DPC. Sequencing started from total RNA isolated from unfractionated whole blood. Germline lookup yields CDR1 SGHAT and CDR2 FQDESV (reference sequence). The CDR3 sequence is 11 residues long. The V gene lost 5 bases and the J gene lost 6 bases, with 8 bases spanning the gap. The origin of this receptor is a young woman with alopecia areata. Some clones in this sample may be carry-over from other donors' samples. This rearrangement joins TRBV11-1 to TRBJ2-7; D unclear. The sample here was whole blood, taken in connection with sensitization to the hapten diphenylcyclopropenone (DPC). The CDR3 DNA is TGTGCCAGCAGCACTACGTCCGAGCAGTACTTC. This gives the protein CASSTTSEQYF.